This section outlines one T cell receptor (beta chain) sequence together with its context. Which antigen it targets is not known. The input lacks base qualities; no much larger clone sits a single base away. The germline V gene encodes CDR1 MNHEY and CDR2 SVGEGT. V gives up 6 bases and J gives up 1 base, and the segment between their germline ends measures 4 bases. The CDR3 measures 11 amino acids from cysteine to phenylalanine. The entry retains the CDR3 DNA only, 33 bases that are in frame from base 1. This entry is derived from a study of T cell repertoires in cytomegalovirus infection (dated by TCRdb to the late 2010s). About the investigation overall: The peptide stimulations were aimed at well-studied HLA-B-restricted epitopes as well as recently identified HLA-C-restricted CMV epitopes, whose presentation resists viral immunomodulation. Donor HLA type was relevant to the analysis, as public TCR beta signatures indicated carriage of CMV infection together with the matching HLA type. The paper's findings and limits, for the study overall: In the ex vivo response, HLA-C-restricted CMV-specific TCR beta clonotypes were dominant, and in two of eight donors the single most frequent clonotype came from this HLA-C-restricted group. In both this cohort and an independent roughly 330-donor cohort, the cumulative frequency of public TCR beta family members distinguished carriers of CMV infection plus the relevant HLA type.

Sequencing took place on an Illumina HiSeq 1500. The public reads were quality trimmed at Q25 with fastp and then assembled into clones with MiXCR by TCRdb, keeping productive beta chains. Each CDR3 protein appears once, grouped with its most common genes and DNA. The sample records more than 250,000 distinct CDR3 sequences, roughly 25% of which are singletons. 13% of the sample is in the top ten clones. The sample's treatment or condition label, in plain terms: in vitro stimulation with specific CMV peptide epitopes to enrich CMV-specific T cells. The chain couples TRBV6-2 or TRBV6-3 to TRBJ2-7, with no D gene named confidently. The clonotype comes from a human donor in good health (CMV status not recorded). Some clones in this sample may be carry-over from other donors' samples. The sample here was cultured PBMCs, taken from culture after CMV antigen stimulation. Read as DNA, the sequence is TGTGCCAGCAGCGAATCCTACGAGCAGTACTTC. It translates as CASSESYEQYF.